This entry lists 31 T cell receptor beta chains sequenced from one sample in a study of early T cells in non-severe SARS-CoV-2 infection. In TCRdb, the 5' RACE reads were re-called with MiXCR into one record per CDR3 protein. The sample holds tens of thousands of distinct CDR3 sequences; about a sixth are singletons and the top ten take about 12%. Sequencing was performed on whole blood. The receptors stem from an adult who was a healthcare worker with PCR-confirmed SARS-CoV-2 infection or an uninfected control (not recorded which).

This clonotype occurred many times. The chain carries TRBV20-1 and TRBJ2-1, with 7 bases identical to TRBD1. The V and J ends lost 6 bases and 4 bases, in that order; junction bases with no gene match: 9. From germline, CDR1 is DFQATT and CDR2 SNEGSKA (reference sequence). The CDR3 is 14 amino acids. The CDR3 spells CSAGRTGDYNEQFF. CDR3 nucleotides: TGCAGTGCAGGCAGGACAGGAGATTACAATGAGCAGTTCTTC.

This sequence joins TRBV20-1 and TRBJ1-1; no definite D call. The CDR3 runs 12 residues. Trimming pared 0 bases from V and 5 bases from J, leaving 7 bases between. Germline loops: CDR1 DFQATT, CDR2 SNEGSKA (reference sequence). The CDR3 reads CSARDRVTEAFF. The CDR3 bases are TGCAGTGCTAGAGATAGAGTTACTGAAGCTTTCTTT.

The genes are TRBV7-9 and TRBJ2-1; 11 bases are shared with TRBD2. CDR1 SEHNR and CDR2 FQNEAQ come from the germline V gene (reference sequence). CDR3 length: 16 residues. Losses at the gene ends were 0 bases for V and 6 bases for J; bases not matched to a gene: 4. The CDR3: CASSLASGGAVNEQFF. Here the CDR3 DNA reads TGTGCCAGCAGCTTAGCTAGCGGGGGGGCCGTCAATGAGCAGTTCTTC.

There are a few counts of this clonotype. This chain joins TRBV7-3 and TRBJ2-2, with 9 nucleotides matching TRBD1. Germline V gene lookup returns CDR1 SGHTA and CDR2 FQGTGA. The CDR3 loop spans 16 amino acids. J was trimmed by 6 bases and V by 5 bases; bases with no gene match: 10. CDR3 sequence reads: CASSKGNTGGAGELFF. Here the CDR3 DNA reads TGTGCCAGCAGCAAGGGGAACACAGGGGGCGCCGGGGAGCTGTTTTTT.

J is TRBJ2-7 and V is TRBV12-3 or TRBV12-4, with 9 bases that match TRBD1. This CDR3 comprises 14 residues. V shed 6 bases and J 1 base; nucleotides not matched to a gene: 4. This chain's CDR3 is CASRFDRGSYEQYF. In nucleotides, the CDR3 is TGTGCCAGCAGATTCGACAGGGGGTCCTACGAGCAGTACTTC.

The rearrangement joins TRBV10-2 to TRBJ1-2, with D perhaps TRBD1 (5 bases). V gave up 7 bases and J gave up 4 bases, with 13 bases separating them. The CDR3 is made up of 13 amino acids. The germline gives CDR1 WSHSY, CDR2 SAAADI. The CDR3 DNA reads TGCGCCAGCAAGAAGGGGCATGGCTATGGCTACACCTTC. The encoded protein is CASKKGHGYGYTF.

The chain employs TRBV10-3 and TRBJ1-5; possibly TRBD1 for D (5 bases). Germline V gene sequence: CDR1 ENHRY, CDR2 SYGVKD. The CDR3 consists of 13 residues. V lost 6 bases, J lost 2 bases, and 8 bases lay in between. The CDR3, as DNA: TGTGCCATCAGGTGGGACGGCAATCAGCCCCAGCATTTT. Its protein product is CAIRWDGNQPQHF.

This clonotype was found a few times. This sequence joins TRBV18 and TRBJ2-1; D not resolved. V gave up 4 bases and J gave up 5 bases, with 12 bases separating them. Germline CDR1 KGHSH, CDR2 LQKENI. This CDR3 has 14 amino acids. The CDR3 region is CASSLSQRNNEQFF. CDR3 bases: TGTGCCAGCTCACTGAGCCAGAGGAACAATGAGCAGTTCTTC. The variable domain in full, completed from reference TRBV18 and TRBJ2-1, reads NAGVMQNPRHLVRRRGQEARLRCSPMKGHSHVYWYRQLPEEGLKFMVYLQKENIIDESGMPKERFSAEFPKEGPSILRIQQVVRGDSAAYFCASSLSQRNNEQFFGPGTRLTVL.

The table lists this clonotype with a few counts. The V gene is TRBV7-9, the J gene TRBJ2-5, with 9 bases identical to TRBD2. This CDR3 comprises 18 residues. V trimming: 4 bases; J trimming: 0 bases; junction bases outside the gene matches: 12. The germline gives CDR1 SEHNR, CDR2 FQNEAQ (reference sequence). In nucleotides, the CDR3 is TGTGCCAGCAGCTCTTCAAAGGGGAGCGGGAGGTACCAAGAGACCCAGTACTTC. Its translation: CASSSSKGSGRYQETQYF.

Many counts were recorded for this clonotype. The chain recombines TRBV3-2 with TRBJ2-3. TRBV3-2 is a documented pseudogene. The CDR3 is 9 residues long. Here the CDR3 DNA reads TGTGCCACCACAGATACGCAGTATTTT. Translated, it gives CATTDTQYF.

The table lists this clonotype with a few counts. The chain is built from TRBV6-6 and TRBJ2-1, with D perhaps TRBD1 (5 bases). V was cut by 1 base and J by 0 bases, with 10 bases left in between. This CDR3 is 16 amino acids long. Germline V gene sequence: CDR1 MNHNY, CDR2 SVGAGI (reference sequence). CDR3 residues: CASSYYGQGSYNEQFF. CDR3 bases: TGTGCCAGCAGTTACTATGGGCAGGGCTCCTACAATGAGCAGTTCTTC.

The chain is built from TRBV18 and TRBJ2-7; a possible D gene is TRBD2 (6 bases). Germline CDR1 is KGHSH and CDR2 is LQKENI. Trimming took 7 bases from V and 6 from J, leaving 13 bases between them. The CDR3 length is 12 residues. DNA for the CDR3: TGTGCCAGCTACGGAGGGGCGGGCGAGCAGTACTTC. Translating it yields CASYGGAGEQYF.

This clonotype was found a few times. The genes are TRBV27 and TRBJ2-1; TRBD2 matches at 11 bases. CDR1 and CDR2 from the germline V gene are MNHEY and SMNVEV (reference sequence). The trim removed 5 bases at V and 7 bases at J, leaving 7 bases unmatched. The CDR3 is 15 amino acids. The CDR3 spells CASSPTGTSGNEQFF. CDR3 in DNA: TGTGCCAGCAGTCCGACCGGGACTAGCGGAAATGAGCAGTTCTTC.

V gene TRBV7-9 combines with J gene TRBJ1-5; weak D call: TRBD1 (6 bases). The CDR3 contains 17 residues. Trimming shortened V by 5 bases and J by 0 bases, and 17 bases separated the two germline ends. Germline CDR1 and CDR2: SEHNR and FQNEAQ (reference sequence). In nucleotides, the CDR3 is TGTGCCAGCAGCAGAGTAGCCACAGGGCTTAGCAATCAGCCCCAGCATTTT. Residues: CASSRVATGLSNQPQHF.

The gene calls are TRBV7-2 and TRBJ2-1; 9 bases match TRBD2. The V gene's germline CDR1 is SGHTA and CDR2 FQGNSA. Trimming took 7 bases from V and 6 from J; bases not matched to a gene: 7. The CDR3 spans 14 residues. CDR3 loop: CASKLAGPGNEQFF. The CDR3 bases are TGTGCCAGCAAGCTAGCGGGACCCGGCAATGAGCAGTTCTTC.

This clonotype was recorded a few times. The rearrangement links TRBV2 to TRBJ1-5, with a weak D call TRBD1 (5 bases). V was shortened by 0 bases and J by 2 bases, with 20 bases between the two germline ends. Germline CDR1 is SNHLY and CDR2 is FYNNEI. CDR3 size: 19 residues. The CDR3 protein is CASSEAERGLIVGNQPQHF. The CDR3 DNA follows: TGTGCCAGCAGTGAAGCTGAAAGGGGTCTCATCGTAGGCAATCAGCCCCAGCATTTT. Combining the CDR3 with reference TRBV2 and TRBJ1-5 gives the whole variable domain EPEVTQTPSHQVTQMGQEVILRCVPISNHLYFYWYRQILGQKVEFLVSFYNNEISEKSEIFDDQFSVERPDGSNFTLKIRSTKLEDSAMYFCASSEAERGLIVGNQPQHFGDGTRLSIL.

The rearrangement joins TRBV7-2 to TRBJ1-2; no clear D gene. There are 12 residues in the CDR3. V lost 1 base, J lost 8 bases, and 8 bases lay in between. Germline assignment: CDR1 SGHTA and CDR2 FQGNSA. The CDR3 spells CASSLETPGYTF. The CDR3 DNA is TGTGCCAGCAGCTTAGAAACCCCCGGCTACACCTTC. The full variable domain, rest sourced from reference TRBV7-2 and TRBJ1-2, is GAGVSQSPSNKVTEKGKDVELRCDPISGHTALYWYRQSLGQGLEFLIYFQGNSAPDKSGLPSDRFSAERTGGSVSTLTIQRTQQEDSAVYLCASSLETPGYTFGSGTRLTVV.

This clonotype was counted between two and nine times. The chain has TRBV6-5 and TRBJ2-5; perhaps TRBD1 as D (6 bases). The CDR3 totals 14 residues. V lost 2 bases, J lost 0 bases, and 7 bases lay in between. Looked up from germline, CDR1 is MNHEY and CDR2 is SVGAGI. In DNA, the CDR3 is TGTGCCAGCAGTTACGACAGGAACCAAGAGACCCAGTACTTC. Protein: CASSYDRNQETQYF.

This chain links TRBV29-1 with TRBJ2-1, with D unresolved. The CDR3 length is 11 residues. Germline V gives CDR1 SQVTM, CDR2 ANQGSEA. Trimming pared 8 bases from V and 4 bases from J, leaving 9 bases between. In DNA form, the CDR3 reads TGCAGCCCCCGTCTGTACAATGAGCAGTTCTTC. This sequence encodes CSPRLYNEQFF.

The chain combines TRBV12-3 or TRBV12-4 with TRBJ2-5; D may match TRBD1 or TRBD2 (6 bases each). Trimming removed 5 bases from V and 6 bases from J, with 16 bases in between. CDR3 length: 14 residues. The CDR3 DNA reads as TGTGCCAGCAGTCTACAGGGACTTGGGCAGACCCAGTACTTC. It encodes CASSLQGLGQTQYF.

This CDR3 is CASSGTGAHNQPQHF. The CDR3 DNA is TGTGCCAGCAGCGGGACAGGGGCCCACAATCAGCCCCAGCATTTT. The chain uses TRBV9 and TRBJ1-5, with TRBD1 identical over 9 bases. Losses at the gene ends were 3 bases for V and 3 bases for J; bases not matched to a gene: 4. Germline V gene data show CDR1 as SGDLS and CDR2 as YYNGEE. The CDR3 contains 15 residues. The full variable domain, completed using reference TRBV9 and TRBJ1-5, is DSGVTQTPKHLITATGQRVTLRCSPRSGDLSVYWYQQSLDQGLQFLIQYYNGEERAKGNILERFSAQQFPDLHSELNLSSLELGDSALYFCASSGTGAHNQPQHFGDGTRLSIL.

The chain recombines TRBV11-2 with TRBJ2-2, with D possibly matching TRBD1 (6 bases). V was trimmed by 4 bases and J by 4 bases, leaving 13 bases between them. The CDR3 consists of 15 residues. Germline V gene lookup returns CDR1 SGHAT and CDR2 FQNNGV. The CDR3 sequence: CASSSSRRGTGELFF. The CDR3 DNA follows: TGTGCCAGCAGCTCCTCGCGCAGGGGCACCGGGGAGCTGTTTTTT.

This clonotype was detected many times. The chain combines TRBV20-1 with TRBJ2-3, with D tentatively TRBD2 (5 bases). In germline, CDR1 is DFQATT, CDR2 SNEGSKA (reference sequence). Trimming cost V 0 bases and J 0 bases, with 13 bases left between them. This CDR3 has 16 amino acids. The DNA for the CDR3 is TGCAGTGCTAGAGATTTCGCGGGTCCTAGCACAGATACGCAGTATTTT. It yields the protein CSARDFAGPSTDTQYF.

A few counts support this clonotype. V and J are TRBV29-1 and TRBJ2-5; TRBD2 might be the D (5 bases). This CDR3 contains 12 residues. Looked up from germline, CDR1 is SQVTM and CDR2 is ANQGSEA. The V end lost 6 bases, the J end lost 7 bases, and 15 bases lay between the germline ends. CDR3 sequence reads: CSVQGGFGTQYF. In DNA, the CDR3 is TGCAGCGTCCAAGGAGGCTTCGGGACCCAGTACTTC. Full variable domain (rest looked up from reference TRBV29-1 and TRBJ2-5): SAVISQKPSRDICQRGTSLTIQCQVDSQVTMMFWYRQQPGQSLTLIATANQGSEATYESGFVIDKFPISRPNLTFSTLTVSNMSPEDSSIYLCSVQGGFGTQYFGPGTRLLVL.

This clonotype was observed at least ten times. The V and J genes are TRBV20-1 and TRBJ1-6; D is unclear. With 3 bases removed from V and 8 bases from J, the gap between germline ends came to 11 bases. This CDR3 is built from 13 residues. The germline V gene has CDR1 DFQATT and CDR2 SNEGSKA (reference sequence). CDR3 sequence: CSARGDGDSPLHF. CDR3 nucleotide sequence: TGCAGTGCTAGGGGAGACGGGGATTCACCCCTCCACTTT.

The table lists this clonotype with a few counts. DNA of the CDR3: TGTGCCAGCAGCTTGCCTCCGGACCTTCGGGGTTCACCCCTCCACTTT. This gives the protein CASSLPPDLRGSPLHF. The chain combines TRBV5-5 with TRBJ1-6; D gene ambiguous. V shed 1 base and J shed 9 bases, with 17 bases lying between them. The germline gives CDR1 SGHKS, CDR2 YYEKEE (reference sequence). The CDR3 sequence is 16 residues long. Drawing the rest from reference TRBV5-5 and TRBJ1-6, the complete variable domain is DAGVTQSPTHLIKTRGQQVTLRCSPISGHKSVSWYQQVLGQGPQFIFQYYEKEERGRGNFPDRFSARQFPNYSSELNVNALLLGDSALYLCASSLPPDLRGSPLHFGNGTRLTVT.

The chain employs TRBV9 and TRBJ2-7, with TRBD1 matching 7 bases. J lost 5 bases, V lost 0 bases, and 5 bases had no gene match. This CDR3 is 14 amino acids long. Germline V gives CDR1 SGDLS, CDR2 YYNGEE. The CDR3 region is CASSVGETGNEQYF. As DNA, the CDR3 is TGTGCCAGCAGCGTAGGGGAGACAGGGAACGAGCAGTACTTC. Complete variable domain (other parts from reference TRBV9 and TRBJ2-7): DSGVTQTPKHLITATGQRVTLRCSPRSGDLSVYWYQQSLDQGLQFLIQYYNGEERAKGNILERFSAQQFPDLHSELNLSSLELGDSALYFCASSVGETGNEQYFGPGTRLTVT.

This clonotype was seen a handful of times. This rearrangement joins TRBV12-3 or TRBV12-4 to TRBJ2-7; 13 bases fit TRBD2. This CDR3 has 15 amino acids. Trimming removed 8 bases from V and 7 bases from J; junction bases left unmatched: 11. CDR3 amino acids: CASGTGTSGVVEQYF. The CDR3 DNA reads as TGTGCCAGCGGAACCGGGACTAGCGGGGTCGTGGAGCAGTACTTC.

The chain links TRBV19 to TRBJ2-5; 8 positions agree with TRBD1. The V and J ends lost 3 bases and 4 bases, in that order; junction bases with no gene match: 7. Germline-derived CDR1 and CDR2 are LNHDA and SQIVND (reference sequence). This CDR3 spans 15 amino acids. The CDR3 loop reads CASSIPGGAGETQYF. The CDR3 DNA reads TGTGCCAGTAGTATCCCAGGGGGCGCGGGAGAGACCCAGTACTTC.

The chain carries TRBV2 and TRBJ2-7, with D unresolved. V shed 6 bases and J shed 1 base, with 13 bases lying between them. The CDR3 consists of 14 residues. Germline CDR1 reads SNHLY; CDR2 reads FYNNEI. CDR3 sequence: CASSVPGLSYEQYF. For the CDR3, the DNA is TGTGCCAGCAGCGTACCCGGCCTTTCCTACGAGCAGTACTTC.

The rearrangement joins TRBV29-1 to TRBJ2-4; D is ambiguous. The V gene's germline CDR1 is SQVTM and CDR2 ANQGSEA. This CDR3 contains 12 residues. V gave up 7 bases and J gave up 0 bases, with 7 bases separating them. This chain's CDR3 is CSGRVAKNIQYF. The CDR3 DNA reads TGCAGCGGGCGAGTAGCCAAAAACATTCAGTACTTC.